The clone carrying this T cell receptor (beta chain) has at least ten counts. What it binds is not known. The sample is drawn from a study of Graves' ophthalmopathy and Graves' hyperthyroidism. Study outcomes and limitations: Blood samples also showed most expanded thyroid clonotypes exceeding 0.001 frequency. Forecasting of ophthalmopathy progression by the model achieved almost 71% sensitivity and around 77% specificity.

Researchers took RNA transcripts and amplified TCR beta CDR3 regions from them. First-round RT-PCR with HTBI primers preceded a second-round multiplex PCR. TCRdb re-derived calls from the multiplex PCR reads in MiXCR, one entry per CDR3 protein. The table records more than 550,000 distinct CDR3 sequences, roughly two fifths of them present only once. Trimming left V 4 bases short and J 0 bases short, with 11 bases between. The CDR3 covers 14 residues. Per the germline V gene, CDR1 is SGDLS and CDR2 is YYNGEE. The rearrangement links TRBV9 to TRBJ2-7; no clear D. The TCR sequence derives from an adult man with Graves' ophthalmopathy. Sequenced sample: peripheral blood. The CDR3 is CASSSGPFSYEQYF. The CDR3 DNA reads as TGTGCCAGCAGCTCGGGCCCCTTCTCCTACGAGCAGTACTTC.